Below, 3 T cell receptor beta chains from the same sample are listed, as sequenced in a study of cytomegalovirus exposure and HLA in healthy donors. The primer mix had 60 Vbeta and 13 Jbeta primers. Measured with immunoSEQ multiplex PCR; TCRdb has only the in-frame clones, and not every one. The sample carries about 160,000 clones, about three quarters recorded once. The sequenced sample was PBMCs. The receptors were sampled from a woman aged 25 to 39 in good health and CMV-seronegative.

CDR3 in DNA: TGTGCCAGCAGTGCCCAACGGGGGTCCCTCTATGGCTACACCTTC. It is translated as CASSAQRGSLYGYTF. The chain employs TRBV6-1 and TRBJ1-2, with D possibly matching TRBD1 (5 bases). CDR1 and CDR2 (germline): MNHNS, SASEGT. Deletions cut 4 bases from V and 4 bases from J, with 16 bases between. The CDR3 is 15 residues long.

The J gene is TRBJ1-4, the V gene TRBV5-1; unclear D gene. With 0 bases removed from V and 1 base from J, the gap between germline ends came to 4 bases. CDR3 length: 14 amino acids. CDR1 and CDR2 from the germline V gene are SGHRS and YFSETQ. Here the CDR3 DNA reads TGCGCCAGCAGCTTGGCGGGAACTAATGAAAAACTGTTTTTT. It yields the protein CASSLAGTNEKLFF.

The rearrangement uses TRBV7-2 and TRBJ1-1; D remains unclear. Deletions cut 5 bases from V and 1 base from J, with 8 bases between. The germline gives CDR1 SGHTA, CDR2 FQGNSA. The CDR3 length is 13 residues. The CDR3 spells CASSLRQNTEAFF. CDR3 in DNA: TGTGCCAGCAGCCTAAGACAGAACACTGAAGCTTTCTTT.